The 27 T cell receptor beta chains below come from one sample, sequenced in a study of T cell repertoires in ileal Crohn's disease. Time point indicated: neoterminal ileum biopsy at postoperative endoscopy, about 6 months after surgery. Using immunoSEQ multiplex PCR, the repertoire was profiled, and TCRdb retains in-frame clones only, with some absent. The sample yields 13,000 or so clones, over 60% seen once. The sequenced sample consisted of ileal tissue. The source is an adult with Crohn's disease.

This chain joins TRBV6-4 and TRBJ2-3; 14 nucleotides match TRBD2. Losses at the gene ends were 3 bases for V and 4 bases for J; bases not matched to a gene: 0. CDR1 is MRHNA, CDR2 SNTAGT, per germline. The CDR3 consists of 15 residues. The CDR3 here is CASSETSGGADTQYF. The CDR3 bases are TGTGCCAGCAGTGAGACTAGCGGGGGGGCAGATACGCAGTATTTT.

The V call is TRBV2, the J call TRBJ1-5; D perhaps matches TRBD1 (5 bases). V lost 6 bases to trimming and J lost 1 base, with 10 bases between them. CDR1 SNHLY and CDR2 FYNNEI come from the germline V gene. This CDR3 is built from 14 residues. CDR3 loop: CASRGRGSNQPQHF. CDR3 in DNA: TGTGCCAGCAGAGGGCGGGGGAGCAATCAGCCCCAGCATTTT.

This chain links TRBV6-6 with TRBJ2-5; the match to TRBD1 covers 7 bases. This CDR3 has 15 amino acids. Germline lookup yields CDR1 MNHNY and CDR2 SVGAGI (reference sequence). Trimming at V came to 6 bases and at J to 9 bases, leaving 16 bases not matched to a gene. The CDR3 loop is CASRSSRDSFSAQYF. The CDR3 region has the DNA TGTGCCAGCAGATCCAGTCGGGACAGCTTTTCGGCCCAGTACTTC.

This rearrangement joins TRBV12-5 to TRBJ1-6; D gene uncertain. V shed 6 bases and J shed 0 bases, with 9 bases lying between them. There are 15 residues in the CDR3. CDR1 and CDR2 from the germline V gene are LGHNT and FRNRAP. The CDR3: CASGGSSSYNSPLHF. The CDR3 DNA is TGTGCTAGTGGGGGGAGTAGCTCCTATAATTCACCCCTCCACTTT.

The J gene is TRBJ2-7, the V gene TRBV5-4; D perhaps matches TRBD2 (6 bases). Germline V gene sequence: CDR1 SGHNT, CDR2 YYREEE (reference sequence). The CDR3 extends over 17 amino acids. With 0 bases removed from V and 2 bases from J, the gap between germline ends came to 18 bases. Here the CDR3 reads CASSLVENPGLTYEQYF. CDR3 coding DNA: TGTGCCAGCAGCTTGGTGGAGAATCCGGGACTCACCTACGAGCAGTACTTC. Complete variable domain (other parts from reference TRBV5-4 and TRBJ2-7): ETGVTQSPTHLIKTRGQQVTLRCSSQSGHNTVSWYQQALGQGPQFIFQYYREEENGRGNFPPRFSGLQFPNYSSELNVNALELDDSALYLCASSLVENPGLTYEQYFGPGTRLTVT.

The chain's CDR3 is CASSRGQGGSYNEQFF. CDR3 DNA: TGTGCCAGTAGTAGAGGACAGGGAGGCTCCTACAATGAGCAGTTCTTC. V is TRBV19 and J is TRBJ2-1; TRBD1 aligns across 8 bases. Germline V gene lookup returns CDR1 LNHDA and CDR2 SQIVND (reference sequence). Losses at the gene ends were 4 bases for V and 0 bases for J; bases not matched to a gene: 5. CDR3 length: 16 amino acids.

The chain recombines TRBV5-1 with TRBJ1-2, with 10 bases matching TRBD1. J was trimmed by 4 bases and V by 5 bases; bases with no gene match: 5. Germline assignment: CDR1 SGHRS and CDR2 YFSETQ. This CDR3 region has 14 residues. The CDR3 is CASREGQGTYGYTF. CDR3 DNA: TGCGCCAGCAGGGAGGGACAGGGGACCTATGGCTACACCTTC.

J is TRBJ2-1 and V is TRBV7-8; 7 bases match TRBD1. This CDR3 comprises 14 residues. V lost 4 bases, J lost 9 bases, and 9 bases stayed unmatched. Germline V gene lookup returns CDR1 SGHVS and CDR2 FQNEAQ. The CDR3 bases are TGTGCCAGCAGCTCGACAGGGTCAGGGGGTGAGCAGTTCTTC. Translating gives CASSSTGSGGEQFF.

V gene TRBV7-3 combines with J gene TRBJ1-6; 7 nucleotides line up with TRBD1. The CDR3 loop spans 14 amino acids. J lost 8 bases, V lost 5 bases, and 6 bases had no gene match. The germline CDR1 and CDR2 sequences are SGHTA and FQGTGA. The CDR3 is CASSRGQVDSPLHF. The CDR3 DNA sequence: TGTGCCAGCAGCCGAGGACAGGTGGATTCACCCCTCCACTTT.

As to this clone: A read error is possible here, since a much larger clone lies one base away. The same CDR3 can be traced to other DNA sequences in this sample. The chain has TRBV5-4 and TRBJ2-5, with 9 bases fitting TRBD2. The CDR3 consists of 15 residues. The germline gives CDR1 SGHNT, CDR2 YYREEE (reference sequence). The CDR3 sequence is CASSWGTSNQETQYF. Written as DNA, the CDR3 is TGTGCCAGCAGCTGGGGGACTAGCAACCAAGAGACCCAATACTTC.

This chain links TRBV11-2 with TRBJ2-5; 12 nucleotides line up with TRBD2. V was clipped by 0 bases and J by 5 bases; unmatched bases: 10. The length of the CDR3 is 18 residues. Germline V gene lookup returns CDR1 SGHAT and CDR2 FQNNGV. This CDR3 reads CASSLDRLAGGPWETQYF. The CDR3 DNA follows: TGTGCCAGCAGCTTAGATCGGCTAGCGGGGGGGCCGTGGGAGACCCAGTACTTC. The complete variable domain, with remaining parts taken from reference TRBV11-2 and TRBJ2-5, reads EAGVAQSPRYKIIEKRQSVAFWCNPISGHATLYWYQQILGQGPKLLIQFQNNGVVDDSQLPKDRFSAERLKGVDSTLKIQPAKLEDSAVYLCASSLDRLAGGPWETQYFGPGTRLLVL.

This chain connects TRBV6-1 to TRBJ1-4; the D is unclear. Trimming cost V 3 bases and J 3 bases, with 8 bases left between them. This CDR3 region has 14 residues. The germline gives CDR1 MNHNS, CDR2 SASEGT. The CDR3 coding sequence is TGTGCCAGCAGTGACTGGCCGGCTAATGAAAAACTGTTTTTT. Protein sequence: CASSDWPANEKLFF.

The J gene is TRBJ2-2, the V gene TRBV7-9, with 9 bases identical to TRBD1. Germline V gene sequence: CDR1 SEHNR, CDR2 FQNEAQ (reference sequence). The CDR3 runs 15 residues. Losses at the gene ends were 7 bases for V and 6 bases for J; bases not matched to a gene: 9. CDR3 in amino acids: CASIELGTGSGELFF. The CDR3 DNA sequence: TGTGCCAGCATCGAGTTAGGGACAGGGTCCGGGGAGCTGTTTTTT. Full variable domain (rest looked up from reference TRBV7-9 and TRBJ2-2): DTGVSQNPRHKITKRGQNVTFRCDPISEHNRLYWYRQTLGQGPEFLTYFQNEAQLEKSRLLSDRFSAERPKGSFSTLEIQRTEQGDSAMYLCASIELGTGSGELFFGEGSRLTVL.

This sequence joins TRBV5-6 and TRBJ1-2, with a weak D call TRBD1 (5 bases). This CDR3 comprises 13 residues. The germline V gene has CDR1 SGHDT and CDR2 YYEEEE. V gave up 1 base and J gave up 6 bases, with 10 bases separating them. The CDR3 region is CASSLKWGDGYTF. In nucleotides, the CDR3 is TGTGCCAGCAGCTTGAAATGGGGCGATGGCTACACCTTC.

J is TRBJ1-3 and V is TRBV7-2; 7 bases align to TRBD1. Germline CDR1 reads SGHTA; CDR2 reads FQGNSA. The CDR3 runs to 15 residues. V gave up 4 bases and J gave up 4 bases; unmatched junction bases: 7. The CDR3 reads CASSSLTGRGNTIYF. Here the CDR3 DNA reads TGTGCCAGCAGCTCCCTGACAGGGAGGGGAAACACCATATATTTT.

This clone has a handful of counts. The chain combines TRBV27 with TRBJ2-3, with 10 nucleotides matching TRBD1. Germline V gene lookup returns CDR1 MNHEY and CDR2 SMNVEV (reference sequence). V was clipped by 7 bases and J by 3 bases; unmatched bases: 10. This CDR3 is 16 amino acids long. As DNA, the CDR3 is TGTGCCAGCATCCACCGCCCGGGACAGGGGACAGATACGCAGTATTTT. Its protein is CASIHRPGQGTDTQYF.

On this clone: This specimen includes other DNA sequences encoding the same CDR3. The chain is built from TRBV5-1 and TRBJ2-7, with D uncertain. From germline, CDR1 is SGHRS and CDR2 YFSETQ. This CDR3 has 13 residues. V was trimmed by 0 bases and J by 1 base, leaving 5 bases between them. As DNA, the CDR3 is TGCGCCAGCAGCTTGGGATCATCCTACGAGCAGTACTTC. Protein sequence: CASSLGSSYEQYF.

This clone was counted a single time. The chain uses TRBV11-2 and TRBJ1-5, with D possibly being TRBD1 (6 bases). Germline V lookup: CDR1 SGHAT, CDR2 FQNNGV. This CDR3 spans 13 amino acids. Trimming removed 3 bases from V and 7 bases from J, with 10 bases in between. DNA for the CDR3: TGTGCCAGCAGCTTCAACAGGGAGCAGCCCCAGCATTTT. Its protein is CASSFNREQPQHF.

The V and J genes are TRBV5-1 and TRBJ2-7; 9 bases agree with TRBD1. The V gene's germline CDR1 is SGHRS and CDR2 YFSETQ. V shed 0 bases, J shed 7 bases, and the junction held 2 bases outside the gene matches. CDR3 length: 13 residues. The CDR3 DNA sequence: TGCGCCAGCAGCTTGGCCGGGACAGGGGAGCAGTACTTC. This gives the protein CASSLAGTGEQYF.

The chain combines TRBV7-9 with TRBJ2-3, with D possibly matching TRBD1 (5 bases). Germline V gene lookup returns CDR1 SEHNR and CDR2 FQNEAQ (reference sequence). The V end was cut by 2 bases, the J end by 15 bases, with 18 bases between. The CDR3 has 13 amino acids. The CDR3 DNA sequence: TGTGCCAGCAGCTTAAGAATAAGTGAGGACATTTATTTT. This sequence encodes CASSLRISEDIYF.

Concerning this clone: Other DNA sequences in this specimen translate into the identical CDR3. The V call is TRBV7-3, the J call TRBJ1-1; the D is unclear. The germline V gene encodes CDR1 SGHTA and CDR2 FQGTGA. CDR3 size: 14 residues. Trimming took off 2 bases at V and 2 bases at J, with 9 bases between the two ends. Here the CDR3 DNA reads TGTGCCAGCAGCTTATCAGGACCTAACACTGAAGCTTTCTTT. Its translation is CASSLSGPNTEAFF.

The chain carries TRBV9 and TRBJ1-5, with 8 positions matching TRBD1. Germline-derived CDR1 and CDR2 are SGDLS and YYNGEE. V shed 4 bases, J shed 7 bases, and the junction held 7 bases outside the gene matches. The CDR3 runs to 14 residues. The CDR3: CASSRADRGQPQHF. The CDR3 DNA reads as TGTGCCAGCAGCAGGGCTGACAGGGGACAGCCCCAGCATTTT.

By share, this clone ranks as medium-sized. The J gene is TRBJ1-2, the V gene TRBV10-3; D is uncertain. The CDR3 covers 15 residues. Germline assignment: CDR1 ENHRY and CDR2 SYGVKD. V was shortened by 2 bases and J by 8 bases, with 18 bases between the two germline ends. The CDR3: CAISETVTTLEGYTF. As DNA, the CDR3 is TGTGCCATCAGTGAGACGGTAACTACCTTGGAGGGCTACACCTTC.

This chain connects TRBV5-1 to TRBJ1-1, with 7 bases matching TRBD1. The CDR3 contains 14 residues. The V gene end was trimmed by 6 bases and the J gene end by 0 bases; junction bases not matched to a gene: 5. Germline-derived CDR1 and CDR2 are SGHRS and YFSETQ. This chain's CDR3 is CASNAGTVNTEAFF. The CDR3 DNA sequence: TGCGCCAGCAACGCCGGGACAGTGAACACTGAAGCTTTCTTT.

This clone was observed a few times. V and J are TRBV7-9 and TRBJ1-4; unclear D gene. CDR3 length: 18 residues. V lost 3 bases to trimming and J lost 4 bases, with 21 bases between them. CDR1 is SEHNR and CDR2 is FQNEAQ in the germline V gene (reference sequence). CDR3 DNA: TGTGCCAGCAGCTTTCGGGAAGGAGAGGTTTACTATAATGAAAAACTGTTTTTT. Protein: CASSFREGEVYYNEKLFF.

The gene calls are TRBV29-1 and TRBJ1-1; D remains ambiguous. Trimming removed 2 bases from V and 7 bases from J, with 14 bases in between. CDR1 SQVTM and CDR2 ANQGSEA come from the germline V gene. This CDR3 has 13 residues. The DNA for the CDR3 is TGCAGCGTTGAACTCCAGATGGAGAGTGAAGCTTTCTTT. Protein product: CSVELQMESEAFF.

In its sample, this clone was seen a few times. The chain has TRBV27 and TRBJ2-7; 10 bases agree with TRBD2. CDR3 length: 15 residues. CDR1 is MNHEY and CDR2 is SMNVEV in the germline V gene (reference sequence). The V and J ends lost 6 bases and 4 bases, in that order; junction bases with no gene match: 9. In nucleotides, the CDR3 is TGTGCCAGCAGCCGCCGCGGGACTAGCGCTTACGAGCAGTACTTC. Translation gives CASSRRGTSAYEQYF.